This TCR beta chain is drawn from a study of cytomegalovirus exposure and HLA in healthy donors. Generated by immunoSEQ multiplex PCR, the TCRdb table keeps only in-frame clones and is missing some. The data hold over 75,000 clones, with roughly 85% observed a single time. The V gene's germline CDR1 is SGHRS and CDR2 YFSETQ. The CDR3 length is 14 residues. V shed 2 bases and J shed 0 bases, with 7 bases lying between them. The TCR sequence derives from a man aged 18 to 30 in good health and CMV-seropositive. The chain combines TRBV5-1 with TRBJ2-3; D is possibly TRBD2 (5 bases). The sequenced sample was PBMCs. Here the CDR3 DNA reads TGCGCCAGCAGCTTTGGACTTAGCACAGATACGCAGTATTTT. Translated: CASSFGLSTDTQYF.